These 26 T cell receptor beta chains came from one sample sequenced in a study of blood T cell repertoires in COVID-19. The assay was immunoSEQ multiplex PCR, and TCRdb's table has in-frame clones only and misses some. Of about 300,000 clones listed, 85% to 90% were seen once; the top ten hold roughly 1.6%. Sequencing was done on a sample of peripheral blood. Every receptor here comes from a woman aged 35 to 49 who had recovered from COVID-19.

The chain combines TRBV9 with TRBJ2-2; 7 nucleotides align to TRBD1. V dropped 3 bases and J dropped 4; count of bases not matched to a gene: 12. CDR1 is SGDLS and CDR2 is YYNGEE in the germline V gene. The CDR3 has 17 amino acids. The CDR3 here is CASSGLRQGPGTGELFF. CDR3 nucleotide sequence: TGTGCCAGCAGCGGACTAAGACAGGGTCCGGGCACCGGGGAGCTGTTTTTT.

The chain recombines TRBV5-1 with TRBJ2-3; 10 bases fit TRBD1. Germline CDR1 and CDR2: SGHRS and YFSETQ. J was trimmed by 5 bases and V by 5 bases; bases with no gene match: 5. This CDR3 is 14 amino acids long. CDR3 DNA sequence: TGCGCCAGCAGACGGACAGGGGGGGTAGATACGCAGTATTTT. Encoded protein: CASRRTGGVDTQYF.

The chain employs TRBV27 and TRBJ1-5; D possibly corresponds to TRBD1 (5 bases). The CDR3 has 16 amino acids. The V end lost 6 bases, the J end lost 7 bases, and 22 bases lay between the germline ends. Germline assignment: CDR1 MNHEY and CDR2 SMNVEV (reference sequence). The CDR3: CASSPPWTRGGQPQHF. CDR3 nucleotides: TGTGCCAGCAGCCCTCCTTGGACCCGGGGGGGACAGCCCCAGCATTTT.

V gene TRBV27 combines with J gene TRBJ1-2, with D possibly TRBD1 on 5 matching bases. The ends were cut back, 3 bases at V and 8 bases at J, with 13 bases in the middle. Germline CDR1 and CDR2: MNHEY and SMNVEV (reference sequence). CDR3 length equals 13 residues. DNA of the CDR3: TGTGCCAGCAGTTTTCAGGGTTGGGAAGGCTACACCTTC. Its protein is CASSFQGWEGYTF.

The genes are TRBV28 and TRBJ1-5; D unresolved. CDR1 is MDHEN and CDR2 is SYDVKM in the germline V gene. The CDR3 extends over 13 amino acids. The V end was cut by 4 bases, the J end by 1 base, with 5 bases between. CDR3 sequence (DNA): TGTGCCAGCAGTTGGCGGAGCAATCAGCCCCAGCATTTT. This gives the protein CASSWRSNQPQHF.

This sequence joins TRBV30 and TRBJ1-2; 7 bases line up with TRBD1. The V segment lost 2 bases and the J segment 3 bases; nucleotides outside the gene matches: 3. Germline values: CDR1 GTSNPN, CDR2 SVGIG (reference sequence). This CDR3 is built from 13 residues. CDR3 DNA: TGTGCCTGGAGTAGACAGGGTTACTATGGCTACACCTTC. Its protein product is CAWSRQGYYGYTF.

This clone showed up just a few times. The genes are TRBV29-1 and TRBJ2-1; D gene ambiguous. Germline V CDR1 and CDR2: SQVTM, ANQGSEA. The CDR3 runs 12 residues. Deletions cut 3 bases from V and 8 bases from J, with 11 bases between. The CDR3: CSVDSGQDEQFF. The DNA of the CDR3 is TGCAGCGTTGATAGTGGGCAGGATGAGCAGTTCTTC.

This clone showed up just once. The genes are TRBV11-3 and TRBJ2-7, with TRBD2 matching 8 bases. Germline V gene lookup returns CDR1 SGHNT and CDR2 YENEEA. Unmatched junction bases numbered 5, after V lost 5 bases and J lost 5 bases. CDR3 size: 13 residues. As DNA, the CDR3 is TGTGCCAGCAGCACCGGGACTAGAGACGAGCAGTACTTC. It specifies CASSTGTRDEQYF. Looking up the rest from reference TRBV11-3 and TRBJ2-7 gives the full variable domain: EAGVVQSPRYKIIEKKQPVAFWCNPISGHNTLYWYLQNLGQGPELLIRYENEEAVDDSQLPKDRFSAERLKGVDSTLKIQPAELGDSAVYLCASSTGTRDEQYFGPGTRLTVT.

The chain joins TRBV5-1 to TRBJ2-1; perhaps TRBD2 as D (5 bases). The ends were cut back, 4 bases at V and 6 bases at J, with 14 bases in the middle. The CDR3 contains 14 residues. The germline V gene encodes CDR1 SGHRS and CDR2 YFSETQ. The CDR3 DNA follows: TGCGCCAGCAGCACGGACTCGCCCCCCAATGAGCAGTTCTTC. The encoded protein is CASSTDSPPNEQFF. Drawing the rest from reference TRBV5-1 and TRBJ2-1, the complete variable domain is KAGVTQTPRYLIKTRGQQVTLSCSPISGHRSVSWYQQTPGQGLQFLFEYFSETQRNKGNFPGRFSGRQFSNSRSEMNVSTLELGDSALYLCASSTDSPPNEQFFGPGTRLTVL.

The CDR3 loop is CSASVRGKNEKLFF. The CDR3 coding sequence is TGCAGTGCTAGTGTTAGGGGGAAGAATGAAAAACTGTTTTTT. The chain joins TRBV20-1 to TRBJ1-4; D perhaps matches TRBD1 (6 bases). The germline gives CDR1 DFQATT, CDR2 SNEGSKA (reference sequence). The V end lost 3 bases, the J end lost 5 bases, and 13 bases lay between the germline ends. The CDR3 spans 14 residues.

The chain has TRBV10-3 and TRBJ2-7, with 8 bases that match TRBD1. Trimming took 7 bases from V and 2 from J; bases not matched to a gene: 4. The CDR3 covers 13 residues. CDR1 is ENHRY, CDR2 SYGVKD, per germline. CDR3 residues: CAIKGQETYEQYF. DNA for the CDR3: TGTGCCATCAAGGGACAGGAGACCTACGAGCAGTACTTC.

The V call is TRBV9, the J call TRBJ2-6; maybe TRBD1 (5 bases). The CDR3 consists of 18 residues. Germline V gene data show CDR1 as SGDLS and CDR2 as YYNGEE. V was trimmed by 0 bases and J by 0 bases, leaving 13 bases between them. The CDR3 coding sequence is TGTGCCAGCAGCGTAGGGGTGGGGCAGAACTCTGGGGCCAACGTCCTGACTTTC. This encodes CASSVGVGQNSGANVLTF. Full variable domain (missing parts from reference TRBV9 and TRBJ2-6): DSGVTQTPKHLITATGQRVTLRCSPRSGDLSVYWYQQSLDQGLQFLIQYYNGEERAKGNILERFSAQQFPDLHSELNLSSLELGDSALYFCASSVGVGQNSGANVLTFGAGSRLTVL.

This clone was seen just once. The gene calls are TRBV19 and TRBJ1-2; D not resolved. CDR3 length: 13 amino acids. Trimming took off 6 bases at V and 4 bases at J, with 12 bases between the two ends. The germline CDR1 and CDR2 sequences are LNHDA and SQIVND (reference sequence). The CDR3 protein is CASRIIGLYGYTF. CDR3 coding DNA: TGTGCCAGTAGGATCATCGGTCTCTATGGCTACACCTTC.

The chain employs TRBV27 and TRBJ1-2; maybe TRBD1 (5 bases). CDR3 length equals 13 residues. V was pared by 3 bases and J by 8 bases, with 13 bases between. Germline assignment: CDR1 MNHEY and CDR2 SMNVEV (reference sequence). CDR3 in DNA: TGTGCCAGCAGTTTCTCACAGGCTTCAGGCTACACCTTC. Amino acid sequence: CASSFSQASGYTF.

This clone was seen more than once but under ten times. The chain joins TRBV11-3 to TRBJ2-1; 7 nucleotides agree with TRBD2. With V trimmed by 6 bases and J by 10 bases, 9 bases remained unmatched. Germline loops: CDR1 SGHNT, CDR2 YENEEA. The CDR3 runs to 13 residues. The CDR3 region is CASSLADHREQFF. CDR3 nucleotide sequence: TGTGCCAGCAGTCTAGCGGACCATCGCGAGCAGTTCTTC.

This rearrangement joins TRBV13 to TRBJ1-1; the D is unclear. This CDR3 region has 14 residues. Per the germline V gene, CDR1 is PRHDT and CDR2 is FYEKMQ (reference sequence). The V end was cut by 5 bases, the J end by 2 bases, with 12 bases between. Written as DNA, the CDR3 is TGTGCCAGCAGCCCCACGTCGGTTAACACTGAAGCTTTCTTT. Amino acids: CASSPTSVNTEAFF.

This clone was picked up many times. V usage is TRBV18 and J usage is TRBJ2-3; no clear D. Trimming shortened V by 6 bases and J by 4 bases, and 11 bases separated the two germline ends. The CDR3 contains 13 residues. Germline V gene data show CDR1 as KGHSH and CDR2 as LQKENI. Written as DNA, the CDR3 is TGTGCCAGCTCCCTAGACTTCGCAGATACGCAGTATTTT. Translated, it gives CASSLDFADTQYF.

The chain has TRBV6-6 and TRBJ2-7; D is possibly TRBD1 (6 bases). CDR3 size: 13 residues. V lost 8 bases to trimming and J lost 6 bases, with 17 bases between them. Per the germline V gene, CDR1 is MNHNY and CDR2 is SVGAGI (reference sequence). CDR3 protein: CASRAQGLGEQYF. The CDR3 nucleotides are TGTGCCAGCCGAGCCCAGGGGCTAGGCGAGCAGTACTTC.

The V call is TRBV7-2, the J call TRBJ2-5; 7 bases match TRBD1. From germline, CDR1 is SGHTA and CDR2 FQGNSA. J was trimmed by 3 bases and V by 3 bases; bases with no gene match: 1. The CDR3 spans 13 residues. The CDR3 sequence is CASSFTGEETQYF. CDR3 nucleotides: TGTGCCAGCAGCTTTACAGGGGAAGAGACCCAGTACTTC.

This clone was recorded only once. The chain couples TRBV7-2 to TRBJ2-1, with 11 nucleotides matching TRBD2. The CDR3 consists of 16 residues. V was clipped by 3 bases and J by 5 bases; unmatched bases: 6. Looked up from germline, CDR1 is SGHTA and CDR2 is FQGNSA. The CDR3 loop reads CASSFTSGGDNNEQFF. The CDR3 DNA reads TGTGCCAGCAGCTTTACTAGCGGGGGAGACAACAATGAGCAGTTCTTC.

The V gene is TRBV27, the J gene TRBJ2-2; 10 bases agree with TRBD2. CDR1 is MNHEY and CDR2 is SMNVEV in the germline V gene (reference sequence). CDR3 length: 19 residues. With V trimmed by 3 bases and J by 6 bases, 16 bases remained unmatched. CDR3 region: CASSLMLASSGGPPGELFF. CDR3 coding DNA: TGTGCCAGCAGTTTGATGTTAGCGTCTAGCGGGGGCCCTCCCGGGGAGCTGTTTTTT.

Remarks on this clone: This may arise from a read error, as a much more abundant clone is one base away. The chain uses TRBV12-3 or TRBV12-4 and TRBJ1-1, with 8 bases fitting TRBD1. The CDR3 loop spans 13 amino acids. V trimming: 7 bases; J trimming: 1 base; junction bases outside the gene matches: 2. The CDR3 is CASTGQGNTEAFF. CDR3 in DNA: TGTGCCAGCACCGGACAGGGGAACACTGAAGCTTTCTTT.

The rearrangement uses TRBV28 and TRBJ2-2, with 11 positions matching TRBD2. This CDR3 contains 14 residues. Germline lookup yields CDR1 MDHEN and CDR2 SYDVKM. The V gene end was trimmed by 6 bases and the J gene end by 6 bases; junction bases not matched to a gene: 3. The CDR3 region is CASSVSGGAGELFF. The CDR3 DNA is TGTGCCAGCAGCGTTAGCGGGGGGGCCGGGGAGCTGTTTTTT.

V usage is TRBV27 and J usage is TRBJ1-4; 7 bases fit TRBD1. The J segment lost 3 bases and the V segment lost 3 bases, leaving 7 bases of the junction unmatched. CDR1 is MNHEY and CDR2 is SMNVEV in the germline V gene (reference sequence). The CDR3 contains 16 residues. CDR3 bases: TGTGCCAGCAGTTTCCAACAGGGGTGGGCTAATGAAAAACTGTTTTTT. This sequence encodes CASSFQQGWANEKLFF.

The chain combines TRBV7-9 with TRBJ1-1; 10 positions match TRBD1. V lost 4 bases, J lost 2 bases, and 7 bases stayed unmatched. Germline V gives CDR1 SEHNR, CDR2 FQNEAQ (reference sequence). The CDR3 covers 16 residues. The CDR3 reads CASSSEDRGRNTEAFF. The CDR3 region has the DNA TGTGCCAGCAGCTCAGAAGACAGGGGGCGCAACACTGAAGCTTTCTTT.

V gene TRBV5-1 combines with J gene TRBJ2-7, with D possibly being TRBD1 (6 bases). Germline CDR1 reads SGHRS; CDR2 reads YFSETQ. The CDR3 has 12 amino acids. Trimming cost V 4 bases and J 3 bases, with 8 bases left between them. CDR3 nucleotides: TGCGCCAGCAGCGCACAGGGCTACGAGCAGTACTTC. Amino acid sequence: CASSAQGYEQYF.